The clone carrying this TCR beta chain showed up just a few times. Its antigen is unidentified. This entry belongs to a study of cytomegalovirus exposure and HLA in healthy donors. General study findings and limits: TCR beta V- and J-gene trimming, according to a later analysis, was linked to a missense DCLRE1C variant. Cytomegalovirus association was listed for 164 TCR beta chains.

Losses at the gene ends were 6 bases for V and 3 bases for J; bases not matched to a gene: 7. The CDR3 totals 14 residues. CDR1 is MNHEY and CDR2 is SVGAGI in the germline V gene. Each donor was nominally healthy when sampled (though unrecorded immune exposures were likely). Researchers ran the PCR with 60 Vbeta and 13 Jbeta primers. Libraries were prepared by immunoSEQ multiplex PCR; TCRdb keeps only in-frame clonotypes and omits some of them. The profile shows tens of thousands of clones, around two thirds of them singletons. The chain combines TRBV6-5 with TRBJ1-2; TRBD1 aligns across 7 bases. Sequencing used PBMCs. The TCR originated in a woman aged 45 to 65 in good health and CMV-seropositive. CDR3: CASRQGMLDYGYTF. CDR3 nucleotides: TGTGCCAGCAGACAGGGGATGTTAGACTATGGCTACACCTTC.